Listed below are T cell receptor beta chains from one sample, sequenced in a study of T cell responses to AZD1222 COVID-19 vaccine. Profiled with immunoSEQ multiplex PCR; TCRdb holds only in-frame clones, not every one. The sample consists of 150,000 to 160,000 clones, about 87% of them appearing once. The sequencing here drew on peripheral blood, taken on day 0 of AZD1222 vaccination. The receptors shown here come from an adult in good health. Each CDR3 is given with its conserved first and last residue. A D gene is named only where the DNA matches it firmly. The listing skips clone size in some rows; elsewhere it reads once, few, many or a size class.

clone_size j_call d_call v_call cdr3_aa cdr3_nt
- TRBJ1-1 - TRBV18 CASFIGGGNTEAFF TGTGCCAGCTTTATAGGGGGTGGGAACACTGAAGCTTTCTTT
- TRBJ2-5 TRBD1 TRBV9 CASSVGQGGETQYF TGTGCCAGCAGCGTGGGACAGGGGGGAGAGACCCAGTACTTC
- TRBJ1-2 - TRBV10-3 CAISSGAGGYTF TGTGCCATCAGTTCAGGGGCTGGAGGCTACACCTTC
- TRBJ1-6 TRBD1 TRBV25-1 CASSDQGALNSPLHF TGTGCCAGCAGTGATCAGGGGGCGCTTAATTCACCCCTCCACTTT
- TRBJ2-7 - TRBV24-1 CATSDARTAGTSEQYF TGTGCCACCAGTGACGCGCGTACTGCGGGAACCTCCGAGCAGTACTTC
- TRBJ2-1 - TRBV12-1 CASTPPTSGLLDEQFF TGTGCCAGCACCCCCCCCACTAGCGGCCTTCTCGATGAGCAGTTCTTC
- TRBJ2-7 TRBD1 TRBV6-5 CASSADRGPYEQYF TGTGCCAGCAGCGCGGACAGGGGTCCCTACGAGCAGTACTTC
- TRBJ1-1 - TRBV6-5 CASRGPGTEAFF TGTGCCAGCAGGGGCCCAGGCACTGAAGCTTTCTTT
- TRBJ1-5 - TRBV12-3/TRBV12-4 CASSLGVVTHQHF TGTGCCAGCAGTTTAGGAGTCGTCACTCACCAGCATTTT
once TRBJ2-7 - TRBV10-3 CAIAGRLAIDEQYF TGTGCCATCGCGGGGCGGCTAGCGATCGACGAGCAGTACTTC
- TRBJ2-5 TRBD2 TRBV3-1/TRBV3-2 CASSQFSGGASETQYF TGTGCCAGCAGCCAGTTCAGCGGGGGGGCCTCAGAGACCCAGTACTTC
- TRBJ1-2 - TRBV6-5 CASSSRTVNYGYTF TGTGCCAGCAGTTCACGGACAGTAAACTATGGCTACACCTTC
few TRBJ2-5 - TRBV7-9 CASSRPLETQYF TGTGCCAGCAGCCGCCCTTTAGAGACCCAGTACTTC
- TRBJ1-1 TRBD1 TRBV19 CASTRRTGNTEAFF TGTGCCAGTACCAGACGGACAGGGAACACTGAAGCTTTCTTT
- TRBJ2-7 TRBD1 TRBV2 CASSDSSGQTQNEQYF TGTGCCAGCAGTGACTCCTCGGGACAGACGCAGAACGAGCAGTACTTC
- TRBJ1-4 - TRBV4-1 CASSQEWANEKLFF TGCGCCAGCAGCCAAGAATGGGCGAATGAAAAACTGTTTTTT
- TRBJ2-3 - TRBV7-6 CASSLKGGGFNTDTQYF TGTGCCAGCAGCTTAAAAGGAGGGGGATTCAACACAGATACGCAGTATTTT
- TRBJ2-2 - TRBV7-2 CASSSKAQGGVTGELFF TGTGCCAGCAGCTCAAAAGCCCAGGGGGGGGTCACCGGGGAGCTGTTTTTT
- TRBJ1-6 - TRBV6-2/TRBV6-3 CASSYYMESPLHF TGTGCCAGCAGTTACTACATGGAGTCACCCCTCCACTTT
- TRBJ2-5 TRBD2 TRBV5-4 CASSLRLAGFETQYF TGTGCCAGCAGCTTAAGGCTAGCGGGTTTCGAGACCCAGTACTTC
- TRBJ1-4 - TRBV3-1/TRBV3-2 CASSQGARGPNEKLFF TGTGCCAGCAGCCAAGGGGCGAGGGGCCCAAATGAAAAACTGTTTTTT
once TRBJ2-7 - TRBV6-6 CASSYSGQISSYEQYF TGTGCCAGCAGTTACTCGGGACAAATCAGCTCCTACGAGCAGTACTTC
- TRBJ1-3 - TRBV13 CASSPLSVNTIYF TGTGCCAGCAGCCCTTTATCGGTAAACACCATATATTTT
- TRBJ2-7 - TRBV29-1 CSVVVNAYEQYF TGCAGCGTTGTGGTTAACGCCTACGAGCAGTACTTC
- TRBJ1-4 TRBD1 TRBV5-4 CASSPRDSNEKLFF TGTGCCAGCAGCCCCCGGGACAGTAATGAAAAACTGTTTTTT
- TRBJ1-4 - TRBV5-1 CASSLGPGVQEKLFF TGCGCCAGCAGCTTGGGCCCAGGGGTACAGGAAAAACTGTTTTTT
- TRBJ2-2 - TRBV11-3 CASSFKSGTGELFF TGTGCCAGCAGCTTCAAGTCGGGGACCGGGGAGCTGTTTTTT
few TRBJ1-2 TRBD1 TRBV2 CASTDQGAGGYTF TGTGCCAGCACCGATCAGGGGGCCGGTGGCTACACCTTC